This T cell receptor (beta chain) originates from a study of T cell changes during pregnancy in multiple sclerosis. The V gene end was trimmed by 6 bases and the J gene end by 0 bases; junction bases not matched to a gene: 12. The CDR3 has 18 amino acids. The V gene's germline CDR1 is SGDLS and CDR2 YYNGEE. Measured with immunoSEQ multiplex PCR; TCRdb has only the in-frame clones, and not every one. The table includes about 36,000 clones, about 89% detected once. This specimen consisted of CD8+ T cells from peripheral blood mononuclear cells, obtained in the third trimester of pregnancy. This clonotype was sampled from a female donor with multiple sclerosis, enrolled in a pregnancy study. V usage is TRBV9 and J usage is TRBJ2-1; 10 bases match TRBD2. CDR3 in amino acids: CASNGLAGAGSSYNEQFF. The CDR3 bases are TGTGCCAGCAACGGTCTAGCGGGGGCCGGGAGCTCCTACAATGAGCAGTTCTTC.